Below, 8 T cell receptor beta chains from the same sample are listed, as sequenced in a study of blood T cells in healthy people across ages. Primed by a sample-barcoded 5' primer and a J-beta primer mix, a second PCR proceeded for about 6 to 11 cycles. TCRdb independently ran MiXCR on the 5' RACE reads; one entry per CDR3 protein. This sample has hundreds of thousands of distinct CDR3 sequences, with around 45% found just once. The specimen sequenced was blood. All receptors derive from a man between 60 and 70 years old in good health.

At least ten counts were recorded for this clonotype. The chain combines TRBV7-2 with TRBJ2-7, with TRBD2 as a possible D gene (5 bases). Germline loops: CDR1 SGHTA, CDR2 FQGNSA. The V end was cut by 4 bases, the J end by 0 bases, with 7 bases between. The CDR3 is made up of 13 amino acids. The CDR3 DNA sequence: TGTGCCAGCAGCTCCGGACTCTCCTACGAGCAGTACTTC. Translating it yields CASSSGLSYEQYF.

This clonotype appeared a few times. The chain employs TRBV7-2 and TRBJ2-3, with 8 bases that match TRBD1. The CDR3 is made up of 16 amino acids. Germline CDR1 reads SGHTA; CDR2 reads FQGNSA. V lost 5 bases to trimming and J lost 6 bases; unmatched junction nucleotides: 13. The CDR3: CASSALGGSGGDTQYF. The CDR3 nucleotides read TGTGCCAGCAGCGCCCTGGGGGGTTCAGGGGGCGATACGCAGTATTTT.

The chain recombines TRBV7-9 with TRBJ1-5; D remains unclear. The V gene's germline CDR1 is SEHNR and CDR2 FQNEAQ (reference sequence). V was cut by 3 bases and J by 2 bases, with 8 bases left in between. This CDR3 is built from 14 residues. The CDR3 spells CASSFGNGNQPQHF. The CDR3 DNA sequence: TGTGCCAGCAGCTTTGGTAATGGCAATCAGCCCCAGCATTTT.

In regard to this clonotype: A read error may explain this, as a much larger clone is one base away. The gene calls are TRBV12-3 or TRBV12-4 and TRBJ2-5; D tentatively reads TRBD1 or TRBD2 (6 bases each). The CDR3 is 13 amino acids. V lost 8 bases and J lost 6, with 16 bases in between. The CDR3 loop is CASALGGGKTQYF. Written as DNA, the CDR3 is TGTGCCAGCGCTCTCGGGGGCGGAAAGACCCAGTACTTC.

The chain uses TRBV7-9 and TRBJ2-7, with TRBD1 matching over 8 bases. Germline trimming cut 5 bases from V and 2 bases from J; bases unmatched to any gene: 8. This CDR3 is built from 15 residues. Germline V gene sequence: CDR1 SEHNR, CDR2 FQNEAQ (reference sequence). CDR3 in amino acids: CASSNQWTGTYEQYF. CDR3 nucleotides: TGTGCCAGCAGCAACCAGTGGACAGGGACCTACGAGCAGTACTTC.

This clonotype was picked up many times. This chain joins TRBV29-1 and TRBJ2-3; D is unclear. The CDR3 runs 14 residues. The germline CDR1 and CDR2 sequences are SQVTM and ANQGSEA. Trimming left V 6 bases short and J 2 bases short, with 15 bases between. The CDR3 spells CSVVGVGYTDTQYF. CDR3 sequence (DNA): TGCAGCGTCGTGGGCGTTGGGTACACAGATACGCAGTATTTT.

The chain employs TRBV24-1 and TRBJ2-7, with D unclear. V was pared by 12 bases and J by 4 bases, with 15 bases between. Germline V gene data show CDR1 as KGHDR and CDR2 as SFDVKD. This CDR3 region has 12 residues. CDR3 loop: CAPGSECYEQYF. CDR3 in DNA: TGTGCCCCGGGCAGTGAGTGTTACGAGCAGTACTTC.

The chain carries TRBV18 and TRBJ2-7, with D unclear. This CDR3 has 13 residues. Trimming removed 5 bases from V and 3 bases from J, with 11 bases in between. The germline V gene has CDR1 KGHSH and CDR2 LQKENI. The CDR3 nucleotides read TGTGCCAGCTCAACGACCAGGTTCTACGAGCAGTACTTC. This gives the protein CASSTTRFYEQYF.